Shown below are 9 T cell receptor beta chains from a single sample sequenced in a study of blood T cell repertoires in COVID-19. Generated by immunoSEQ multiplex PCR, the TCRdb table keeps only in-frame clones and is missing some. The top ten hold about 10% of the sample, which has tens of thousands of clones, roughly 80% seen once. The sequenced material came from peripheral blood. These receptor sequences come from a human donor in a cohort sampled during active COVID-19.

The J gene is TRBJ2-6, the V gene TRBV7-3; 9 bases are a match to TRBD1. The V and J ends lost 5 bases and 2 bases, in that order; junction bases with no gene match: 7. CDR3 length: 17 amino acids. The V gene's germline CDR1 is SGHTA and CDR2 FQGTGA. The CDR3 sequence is CASSPQRTGAGANVLTF. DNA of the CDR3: TGTGCCAGCAGCCCTCAAAGGACAGGGGCTGGGGCCAACGTCCTGACTTTC. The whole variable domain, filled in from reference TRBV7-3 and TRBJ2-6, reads GAGVSQTPSNKVTEKGKYVELRCDPISGHTALYWYRQSLGQGPEFLIYFQGTGAADDSGLPNDRFFAVRPEGSVSTLKIQRTERGDSAVYLCASSPQRTGAGANVLTFGAGSRLTVL.

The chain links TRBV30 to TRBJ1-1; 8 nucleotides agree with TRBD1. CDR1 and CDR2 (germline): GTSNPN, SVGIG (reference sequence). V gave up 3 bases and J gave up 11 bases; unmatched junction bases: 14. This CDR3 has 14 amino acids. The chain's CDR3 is CAWRTTGQGARAFF. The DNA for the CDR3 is TGTGCCTGGAGAACCACCGGGCAGGGGGCGCGTGCTTTCTTT.

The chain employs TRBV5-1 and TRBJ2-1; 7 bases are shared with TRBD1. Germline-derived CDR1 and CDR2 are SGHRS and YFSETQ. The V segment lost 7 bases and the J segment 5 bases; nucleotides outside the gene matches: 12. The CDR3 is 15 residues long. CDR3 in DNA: TGCGCCAGCTCTATCAACAGGGGTAGGAACAATGAGCAGTTCTTC. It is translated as CASSINRGRNNEQFF.

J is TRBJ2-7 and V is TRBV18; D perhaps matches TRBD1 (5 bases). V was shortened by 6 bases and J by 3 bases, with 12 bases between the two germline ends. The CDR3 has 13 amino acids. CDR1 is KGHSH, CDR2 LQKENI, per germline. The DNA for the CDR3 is TGTGCCAGCTCTAGCAGGGTTGACTACGAGCAGTACTTC. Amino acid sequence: CASSSRVDYEQYF.

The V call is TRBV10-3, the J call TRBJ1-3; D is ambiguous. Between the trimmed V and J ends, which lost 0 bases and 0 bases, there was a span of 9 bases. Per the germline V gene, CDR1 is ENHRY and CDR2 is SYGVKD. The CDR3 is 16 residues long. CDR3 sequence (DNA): TGTGCCATCAGTGAGTCGAAGGCGGCCTCTGGAAACACCATATATTTT. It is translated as CAISESKAASGNTIYF.

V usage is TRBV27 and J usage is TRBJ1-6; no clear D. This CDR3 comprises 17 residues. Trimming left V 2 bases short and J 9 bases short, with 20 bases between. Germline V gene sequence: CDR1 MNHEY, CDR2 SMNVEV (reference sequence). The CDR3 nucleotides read TGTGCCAGCAGTTTACAATTGGACTCAAAAATGAGTTCACCCCTCCACTTT. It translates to CASSLQLDSKMSSPLHF.

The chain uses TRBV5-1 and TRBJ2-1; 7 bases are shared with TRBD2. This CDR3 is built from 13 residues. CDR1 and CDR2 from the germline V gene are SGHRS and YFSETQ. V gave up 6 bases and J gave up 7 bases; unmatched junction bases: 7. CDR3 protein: CASMNAAGNEQFF. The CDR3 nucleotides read TGCGCCAGCATGAACGCAGCGGGGAATGAGCAGTTCTTC. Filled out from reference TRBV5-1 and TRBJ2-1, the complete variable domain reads KAGVTQTPRYLIKTRGQQVTLSCSPISGHRSVSWYQQTPGQGLQFLFEYFSETQRNKGNFPGRFSGRQFSNSRSEMNVSTLELGDSALYLCASMNAAGNEQFFGPGTRLTVL.

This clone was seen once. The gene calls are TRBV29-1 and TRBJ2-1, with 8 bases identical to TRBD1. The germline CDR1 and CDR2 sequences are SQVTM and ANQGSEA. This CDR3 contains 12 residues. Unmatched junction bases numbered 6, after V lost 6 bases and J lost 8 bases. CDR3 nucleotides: TGCAGCGTCGGACAGGGAAAGGATGAGCAGTTCTTC. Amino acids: CSVGQGKDEQFF.

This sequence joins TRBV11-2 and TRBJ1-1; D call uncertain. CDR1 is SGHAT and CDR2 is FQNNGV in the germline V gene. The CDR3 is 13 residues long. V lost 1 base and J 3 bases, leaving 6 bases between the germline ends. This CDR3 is CASSLGRHTEAFF. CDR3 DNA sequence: TGTGCCAGCAGCTTAGGGCGGCACACTGAAGCTTTCTTT.